The next 25 T cell receptor beta chains were all read from a single sample in a study of blood T cells in healthy people across ages. Next came a second PCR, run for about 7 to 12 cycles, which used a sample-barcoded 5' primer along with a J-beta primer mix. TCRdb redid the calling of the 5' RACE reads with MiXCR, one entry per CDR3 protein. The sample records about 1.4 million distinct CDR3 sequences, 45% to 70% being singletons. The specimen was blood. These receptors came from a man between 18 and 29 years old in good health.

This clonotype was picked up a small number of times. The chain joins TRBV14 to TRBJ2-5; D not certain. The CDR3 consists of 14 residues. Trimming pared 5 bases from V and 2 bases from J, leaving 12 bases between. In germline, CDR1 is SGHDN, CDR2 FVKESK. In DNA form, the CDR3 reads TGTGCCAGCAGCACCCACCTCAGACAAGAGACCCAGTACTTC. It translates to CASSTHLRQETQYF.

This clonotype was counted once. In DNA form, the CDR3 reads TGTGCCAGCAGCCTCGAGCGGGGGGCTCCCTACGAGCAGTACTTC. Amino acid sequence: CASSLERGAPYEQYF. This chain links TRBV7-2 with TRBJ2-7, with 9 bases matching TRBD2. CDR1 is SGHTA, CDR2 FQGNSA, per germline. The trim removed 5 bases at V and 2 bases at J, leaving 7 bases unmatched. The length of the CDR3 is 15 residues.

The V call is TRBV4-1, the J call TRBJ2-5, with 7 bases identical to TRBD2. Trimming cost V 4 bases and J 0 bases; bases outside gene matches: 5. CDR3 length: 15 residues. Germline loops: CDR1 MGHRA, CDR2 YSYEKL. The chain's CDR3 is CASSRSGADQETQYF. The CDR3 DNA reads TGCGCCAGCAGCCGCAGCGGGGCAGACCAAGAGACCCAGTACTTC.

V is TRBV20-1 and J is TRBJ1-6; TRBD1 matches 9 bases. Unmatched junction bases numbered 2, after V lost 6 bases and J lost 8 bases. The CDR3 is 12 amino acids. The germline V gene has CDR1 DFQATT and CDR2 SNEGSKA (reference sequence). The CDR3 sequence is CSAGDRDSPLHF. For the CDR3, the DNA is TGCAGTGCGGGGGACAGGGATTCACCCCTCCACTTT.

Here the CDR3 DNA reads TGTGCCAGCAGTCCGCGGGAGAGCCTAGCGGGGGCCGCGAGCACAGATACGCAGTATTTT. Translated, it gives CASSPRESLAGAASTDTQYF. The chain employs TRBV2 and TRBJ2-3, with TRBD2 matching 10 bases. Germline V CDR1 and CDR2: SNHLY, FYNNEI. The trim removed 5 bases at V and 0 bases at J, leaving 17 bases unmatched. This CDR3 has 20 residues. The variable domain in full, completed from reference TRBV2 and TRBJ2-3, reads EPEVTQTPSHQVTQMGQEVILRCVPISNHLYFYWYRQILGQKVEFLVSFYNNEISEKSEIFDDQFSVERPDGSNFTLKIRSTKLEDSAMYFCASSPRESLAGAASTDTQYFGPGTRLTVL.

V is TRBV6-5 and J is TRBJ2-4; 8 bases align to TRBD2. The better agreement between TRBJ2-7 and the DNA end casts doubt on the J call. The CDR3 is 15 amino acids. Germline CDR1 reads MNHEY; CDR2 reads SVGAGI. CDR3 protein: CASNRGGLGAYEQYF. The CDR3 DNA is TGTGCCAGCAACCGGGGGGGTCTAGGAGCCTACGAGCAGTACTTC.

This clonotype occurred once. This rearrangement joins TRBV12-3 or TRBV12-4 to TRBJ2-4; 11 nucleotides align to TRBD1. The J call is uncertain, as TRBJ2-7 better fits the DNA end. This CDR3 is built from 14 residues. The CDR3 bases are TGTGCCAGCGGGCCGGACAGGGGGCCCTACGAGCAGTACTTC. It translates to CASGPDRGPYEQYF.

The chain recombines TRBV27 with TRBJ1-6; D gene unclear. Germline V gene sequence: CDR1 MNHEY, CDR2 SMNVEV (reference sequence). V was cut by 6 bases and J by 9 bases, with 12 bases left in between. The CDR3 spans 13 residues. CDR3 coding DNA: TGTGCCAGCAGCCCCACTTCGGGTTCACCCCTCCACTTT. It specifies CASSPTSGSPLHF.

The V gene is TRBV20-1, the J gene TRBJ2-2; the match to TRBD2 covers 7 bases. Trimming at V came to 3 bases and at J to 6 bases, leaving 10 bases not matched to a gene. CDR3 length: 15 residues. Germline values: CDR1 DFQATT, CDR2 SNEGSKA (reference sequence). The CDR3 sequence: CSASPPQGRAGELFF. As DNA, the CDR3 is TGCAGTGCTAGCCCCCCTCAAGGGAGGGCCGGGGAGCTGTTTTTT.

J is TRBJ2-1 and V is TRBV6-5; 14 positions agree with TRBD2. Germline CDR1 and CDR2: MNHEY and SVGAGI. The CDR3 spans 16 residues. V shed 2 bases, J shed 5 bases, and the junction held 2 bases outside the gene matches. As DNA, the CDR3 is TGTGCCAGCAGTTACCGGACTAGCGGGGGGAACAATGAGCAGTTCTTC. It encodes CASSYRTSGGNNEQFF.

There are a few counts of this clonotype. This chain connects TRBV3-1 to TRBJ2-7; no firm D call. Trimming shortened V by 0 bases and J by 6 bases, and 9 bases separated the two germline ends. CDR3 length: 13 residues. CDR1 and CDR2 from the germline V gene are LGHDT and YNNKEL (reference sequence). The CDR3 DNA is TGTGCCAGCAGCCAAGATGGGTGGGGCGAGCAGTACTTC. Translating it yields CASSQDGWGEQYF.

CDR3: CATRPTDMFNEQFF. Written as DNA, the CDR3 is TGTGCCACCAGACCGACAGACATGTTCAATGAGCAGTTCTTC. The chain combines TRBV15 with TRBJ2-1; D is perhaps TRBD1 (5 bases). The CDR3 covers 14 residues. CDR1 is LNHNV and CDR2 is YYDKDF in the germline V gene (reference sequence). V was cut by 6 bases and J by 6 bases, with 15 bases left in between.

The chain is built from TRBV6-1 and TRBJ1-5; D is uncertain. This CDR3 spans 14 amino acids. V was pared by 5 bases and J by 5 bases, with 13 bases between. Germline CDR1 is MNHNS and CDR2 is SASEGT. The CDR3 region has the DNA TGTGCCAGCAGTCCGGACGGAGGTGATCAGCCCCAGCATTTT. The encoded protein is CASSPDGGDQPQHF.

CDR3 region: CASSQDGQVKETQYF. CDR3 bases: TGCGCCAGCAGCCAAGATGGCCAAGTCAAAGAGACCCAGTACTTC. This chain joins TRBV4-1 and TRBJ2-5; D call uncertain. The CDR3 is made up of 15 amino acids. CDR1 and CDR2 (germline): MGHRA, YSYEKL. Trimming cost V 0 bases and J 3 bases, with 11 bases left between them.

There are many counts of this clonotype. The rearrangement links TRBV28 to TRBJ2-7; the D gene is possibly TRBD1 (6 bases). V was trimmed by 1 base and J by 2 bases, leaving 12 bases between them. The CDR3 is 15 residues long. CDR1 and CDR2 (germline): MDHEN, SYDVKM. This CDR3 is CASSLFRDMTYEQYF. As DNA, the CDR3 is TGTGCCAGCAGTTTATTTCGGGACATGACCTACGAGCAGTACTTC.

This clonotype has a handful of counts. The chain links TRBV12-3 or TRBV12-4 to TRBJ2-7; 10 nucleotides align to TRBD1. V was clipped by 6 bases and J by 4 bases; unmatched bases: 6. The CDR3 consists of 14 residues. In DNA, the CDR3 is TGTGCCAGCAGACCCGGACAGGGGGTTTACGAGCAGTACTTC. Its translation is CASRPGQGVYEQYF.

The J gene is TRBJ1-5, the V gene TRBV24-1; the D gene is possibly TRBD1 (6 bases). Trimming took off 5 bases at V and 0 bases at J, with 10 bases between the two ends. Germline V CDR1 and CDR2: KGHDR, SFDVKD. The CDR3 sequence is 15 residues long. The CDR3 DNA follows: TGTGCCACCAGTGGGGGGGCGATTAGCAATCAGCCCCAGCATTTT. It translates to CATSGGAISNQPQHF.

J is TRBJ1-4 and V is TRBV7-9, with TRBD1 matching over 8 bases. J lost 8 bases, V lost 4 bases, and 9 bases had no gene match. Germline V gives CDR1 SEHNR, CDR2 FQNEAQ (reference sequence). The CDR3 sequence is 15 residues long. The CDR3 is CASSYRDRRREKLFF. The CDR3 region has the DNA TGTGCCAGCAGCTACCGGGACAGGAGGCGCGAAAAACTGTTTTTT. Drawing the rest from reference TRBV7-9 and TRBJ1-4, the complete variable domain is DTGVSQNPRHKITKRGQNVTFRCDPISEHNRLYWYRQTLGQGPEFLTYFQNEAQLEKSRLLSDRFSAERPKGSFSTLEIQRTEQGDSAMYLCASSYRDRRREKLFFGSGTQLSVL.

This chain uses TRBV2 with TRBJ2-5; D possibly corresponds to TRBD2 (6 bases). The germline gives CDR1 SNHLY, CDR2 FYNNEI. The V and J ends lost 3 bases and 11 bases respectively, with 19 bases between them. This CDR3 is 14 amino acids long. CDR3: CASSDSTSINEQYF. Here the CDR3 DNA reads TGTGCCAGCAGTGACTCGACTAGTATTAATGAGCAGTACTTC.

The CDR3 reads CASSVGGRHYEQYF. CDR3 DNA sequence: TGTGCCAGCAGTGTTGGCGGACGACACTACGAGCAGTACTTC. The chain carries TRBV2 and TRBJ2-7; the D is unclear. Trimming took off 4 bases at V and 3 bases at J, with 13 bases between the two ends. The CDR3 has 14 amino acids. Germline CDR1 SNHLY, CDR2 FYNNEI.

This clonotype has a single count. The chain links TRBV3-1 to TRBJ1-2; 7 bases agree with TRBD1. Trimming at V came to 0 bases and at J to 3 bases, leaving 7 bases not matched to a gene. There are 16 residues in the CDR3. Germline V gene lookup returns CDR1 LGHDT and CDR2 YNNKEL (reference sequence). CDR3 sequence: CASSQEGRGTDYGYTF. DNA of the CDR3: TGTGCCAGCAGCCAAGAAGGGCGGGGGACAGACTATGGCTACACCTTC.

The chain is built from TRBV2 and TRBJ1-5; the match to TRBD1 covers 10 bases. The CDR3 is made up of 15 amino acids. Trimming cost V 7 bases and J 3 bases; bases outside gene matches: 6. Germline V gives CDR1 SNHLY, CDR2 FYNNEI. As DNA, the CDR3 is TGTGCCAGCACCTTAGACAGGGGGCTCAATCAGCCCCAGCATTTT. As protein: CASTLDRGLNQPQHF.

This clonotype has a handful of counts. This chain joins TRBV29-1 and TRBJ2-7, with D possibly matching TRBD2 (5 bases). This CDR3 is built from 14 residues. V lost 6 bases to trimming and J lost 3 bases, with 18 bases between them. Germline CDR1 SQVTM, CDR2 ANQGSEA. CDR3 loop: CSVDYPAAHYEQYF. CDR3 DNA: TGCAGCGTCGACTATCCTGCCGCCCACTACGAGCAGTACTTC.

This clonotype was counted a few times. The chain employs TRBV7-2 and TRBJ1-4, with TRBD1 matching 7 bases. V was pared by 4 bases and J by 3 bases, with 11 bases of the junction left unmatched. The CDR3 has 17 residues. Germline V gene lookup returns CDR1 SGHTA and CDR2 FQGNSA. The CDR3 sequence: CASSSPLTGVSNEKLFF. The CDR3 DNA follows: TGTGCCAGCAGCTCTCCCTTAACAGGGGTCTCTAATGAAAAACTGTTTTTT.

V usage is TRBV4-1 and J usage is TRBJ2-5; a possible D gene is TRBD2 (6 bases). The J call is in doubt because the DNA end fits TRBJ2-7 better. The length of the CDR3 is 14 residues. CDR1 is MGHRA and CDR2 is YSYEKL in the germline V gene. The CDR3 loop reads CASSQVGGSSEQYF. DNA of the CDR3: TGCGCCAGCAGCCAAGTTGGAGGGAGTAGCGAGCAGTACTTC.